This TCR beta chain was captured by sequencing in a study of blood T cell repertoires in COVID-19. The CDR3 is 14 amino acids. V was shortened by 1 base and J by 7 bases, with 11 bases between the two germline ends. Germline CDR1 is SGHTA and CDR2 is FQGNSA. Method: immunoSEQ multiplex PCR; TCRdb's copy keeps in-frame clones and lacks some. The repertoire holds 130,000 to 150,000 clones, with more than 75% as singletons. The sequence was obtained from a man older than 75 with acute or convalescent COVID-19. The sequenced sample consisted of peripheral blood. V gene TRBV7-2 combines with J gene TRBJ2-1; a possible D gene is TRBD2 (5 bases). The CDR3 region is CASSLDSGRNEQFF. The CDR3 DNA reads TGTGCCAGCAGCTTAGACAGCGGAAGGAATGAGCAGTTCTTC.